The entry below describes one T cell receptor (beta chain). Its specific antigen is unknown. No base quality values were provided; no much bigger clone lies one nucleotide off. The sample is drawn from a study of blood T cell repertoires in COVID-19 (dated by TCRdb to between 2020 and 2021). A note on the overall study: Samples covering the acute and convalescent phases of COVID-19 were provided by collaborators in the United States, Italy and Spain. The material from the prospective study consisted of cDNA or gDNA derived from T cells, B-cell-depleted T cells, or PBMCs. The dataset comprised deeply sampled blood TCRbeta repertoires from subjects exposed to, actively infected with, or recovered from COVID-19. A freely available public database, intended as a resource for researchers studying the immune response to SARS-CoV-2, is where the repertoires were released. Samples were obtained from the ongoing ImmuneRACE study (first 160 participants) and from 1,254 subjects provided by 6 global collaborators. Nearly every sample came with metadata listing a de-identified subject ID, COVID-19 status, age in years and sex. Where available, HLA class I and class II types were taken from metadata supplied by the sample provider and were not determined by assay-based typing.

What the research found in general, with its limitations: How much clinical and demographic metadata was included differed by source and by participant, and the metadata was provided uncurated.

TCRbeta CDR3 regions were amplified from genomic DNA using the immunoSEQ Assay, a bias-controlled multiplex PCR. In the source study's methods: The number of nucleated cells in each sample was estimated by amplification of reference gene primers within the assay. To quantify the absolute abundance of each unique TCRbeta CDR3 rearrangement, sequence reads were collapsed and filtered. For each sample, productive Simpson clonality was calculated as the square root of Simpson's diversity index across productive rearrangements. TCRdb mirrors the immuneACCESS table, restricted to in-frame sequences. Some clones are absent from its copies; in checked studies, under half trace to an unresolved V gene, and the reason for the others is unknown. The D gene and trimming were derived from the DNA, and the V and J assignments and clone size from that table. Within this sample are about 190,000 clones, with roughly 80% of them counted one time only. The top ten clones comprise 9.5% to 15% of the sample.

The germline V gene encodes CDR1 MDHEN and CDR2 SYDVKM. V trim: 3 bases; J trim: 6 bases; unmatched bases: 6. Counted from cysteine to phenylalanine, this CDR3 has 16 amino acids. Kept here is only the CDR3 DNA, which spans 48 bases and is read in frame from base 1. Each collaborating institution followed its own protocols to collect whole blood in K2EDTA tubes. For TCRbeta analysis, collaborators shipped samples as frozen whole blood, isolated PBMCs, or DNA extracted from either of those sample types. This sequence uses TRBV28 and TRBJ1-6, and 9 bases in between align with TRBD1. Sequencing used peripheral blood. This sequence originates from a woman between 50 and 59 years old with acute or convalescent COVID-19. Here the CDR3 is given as CASSFRTGVSNSPLHF. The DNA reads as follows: TGTGCCAGCAGTTTTAGGACAGGGGTGTCTAATTCACCCCTCCACTTT.